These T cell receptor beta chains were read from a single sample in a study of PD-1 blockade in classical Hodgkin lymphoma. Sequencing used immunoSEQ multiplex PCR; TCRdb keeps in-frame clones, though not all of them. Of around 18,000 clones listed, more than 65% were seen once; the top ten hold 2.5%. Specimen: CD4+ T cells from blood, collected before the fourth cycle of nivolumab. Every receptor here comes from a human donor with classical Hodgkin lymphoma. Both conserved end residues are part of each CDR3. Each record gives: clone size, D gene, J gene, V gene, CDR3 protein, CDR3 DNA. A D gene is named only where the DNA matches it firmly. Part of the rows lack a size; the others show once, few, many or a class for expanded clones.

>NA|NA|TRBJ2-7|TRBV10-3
CAISGYTGGEQYF
TGTGCCATCAGTGGCTATACCGGGGGCGAGCAGTACTTC
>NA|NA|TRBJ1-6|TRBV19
CASSTSQLYNSPLHF
TGTGCCAGTAGTACTTCTCAGCTCTATAATTCACCCCTCCACTTT
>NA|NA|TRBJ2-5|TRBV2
CASRRGAETQYF
TGTGCCAGCCGTAGGGGCGCCGAGACCCAGTACTTC
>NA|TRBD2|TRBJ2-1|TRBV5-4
CASSTGTSGRRLYNEQFF
TGTGCCAGCAGCACCGGGACTAGCGGGAGAAGGCTCTACAATGAGCAGTTCTTC
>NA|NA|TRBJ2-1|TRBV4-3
CASSQEGFQVPNEQFF
TGCGCCAGCAGCCAAGAGGGGTTTCAGGTCCCCAATGAGCAGTTCTTC
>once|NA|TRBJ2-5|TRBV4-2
CASSQRVKETQYF
TGTGCCAGCAGCCAGCGGGTTAAAGAGACCCAGTACTTC
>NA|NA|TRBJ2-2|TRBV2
CASSSQGVSGELFF
TGTGCCAGCAGTTCGCAGGGTGTATCCGGGGAGCTGTTTTTT
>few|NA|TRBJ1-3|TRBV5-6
CASRMGGAGNTIYF
TGTGCCAGCAGGATGGGGGGCGCGGGAAACACCATATATTTT
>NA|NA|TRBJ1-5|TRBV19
CASRQQGLIGNQPQHF
TGTGCCAGTAGACAACAGGGTTTGATCGGAAATCAGCCCCAGCATTTT
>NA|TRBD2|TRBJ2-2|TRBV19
CASSPLAGGTGELFF
TGTGCCAGTAGCCCACTAGCGGGGGGCACCGGGGAGCTGTTTTTT
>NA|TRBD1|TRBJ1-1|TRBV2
CASILRGLTGGAAEAFF
TGTGCCAGCATCCTCAGGGGGCTGACAGGGGGTGCGGCTGAAGCTTTCTTT
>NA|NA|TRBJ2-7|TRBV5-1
CASSHGRDYEQYF
TGCGCCAGCAGCCACGGACGGGACTACGAGCAGTACTTC
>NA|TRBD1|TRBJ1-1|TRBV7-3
CASSPGTGGTEAFF
TGTGCCAGCAGCCCCGGGACAGGGGGCACTGAAGCTTTCTTT
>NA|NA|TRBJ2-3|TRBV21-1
CASSSRDGSGDTQYF
TGTGCCAGCAGCAGCCGGGACGGCTCCGGGGATACGCAGTATTTT
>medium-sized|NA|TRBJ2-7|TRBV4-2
CASSQREGNTYEQYF
TGTGCCAGCAGCCAACGGGAAGGGAATACCTACGAGCAGTACTTC
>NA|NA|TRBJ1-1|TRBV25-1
CASTGGSGGGDTEAFF
TGTGCCAGCACCGGTGGTTCAGGCGGAGGGGACACTGAAGCTTTCTTT
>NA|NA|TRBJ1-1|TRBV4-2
CASSQGSGQDYTEAFF
TGTGCCAGCAGCCAAGGTTCGGGCCAAGATTACACTGAAGCTTTCTTT
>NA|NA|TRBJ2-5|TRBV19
CASSVSLGPETQYF
TGTGCCAGTAGTGTGAGCCTCGGTCCAGAGACCCAGTACTTC
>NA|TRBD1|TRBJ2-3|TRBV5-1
CASSRGGRRSGDTQYF
TGCGCCAGCAGCCGAGGGGGCAGGCGGTCCGGGGATACGCAGTATTTT
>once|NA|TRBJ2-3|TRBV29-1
CSVDGLGTDTQYF
TGCAGCGTTGACGGGCTAGGCACAGATACGCAGTATTTT
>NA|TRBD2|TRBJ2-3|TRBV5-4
CASSYLAGGRRSTDTQYF
TGTGCCAGCAGCTATCTAGCGGGGGGGCGTCGGAGCACAGATACGCAGTATTTT
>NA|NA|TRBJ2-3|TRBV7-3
CASSLENSDTQYF
TGTGCCAGCAGCTTAGAAAACTCGGATACGCAGTATTTT
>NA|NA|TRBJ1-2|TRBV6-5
CASSYEWPARGGYTF
TGTGCCAGCAGTTACGAATGGCCCGCCCGGGGTGGCTACACCTTC
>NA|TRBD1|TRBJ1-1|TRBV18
CASSLDRGNTEAFF
TGTGCCAGCTCGCTGGACAGGGGGAACACTGAAGCTTTCTTT
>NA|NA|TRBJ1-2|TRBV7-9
CASSFGEDGGSSF
TGTGCCAGCAGCTTTGGAGAAGATGGCGGCTCCTCCTTC
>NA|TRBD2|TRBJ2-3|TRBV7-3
CASSPGSGRTDTQYF
TGTGCCAGCAGCCCCGGGAGCGGGAGAACAGATACGCAGTATTTT
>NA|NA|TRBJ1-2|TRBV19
CASSPQEAVLYGYTF
TGTGCCAGTAGTCCCCAAGAGGCAGTTCTTTATGGCTACACCTTC
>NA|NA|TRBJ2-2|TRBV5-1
CASSLARTNTGELFF
TGCGCCAGCAGCTTGGCGAGAACGAACACCGGGGAGCTGTTTTTT
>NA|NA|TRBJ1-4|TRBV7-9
CASSLDQPPGLANEKLFF
TGTGCCAGCAGCTTGGACCAACCCCCAGGGCTTGCTAATGAAAAACTGTTTTTT
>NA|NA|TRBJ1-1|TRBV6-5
CASRHTVDTEAFF
TGTGCCAGCAGGCATACAGTAGACACTGAAGCTTTCTTT
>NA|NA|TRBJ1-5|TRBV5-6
CASSIFQGFDPHQPQHF
TGTGCCAGCAGCATCTTTCAGGGTTTTGACCCCCATCAGCCCCAGCATTTT
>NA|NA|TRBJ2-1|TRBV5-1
CASSLPTGAPGDEQFF
TGCGCCAGCAGCTTGCCCACGGGGGCCCCCGGGGATGAGCAGTTCTTC
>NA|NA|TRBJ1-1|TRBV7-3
CASSADRNTEAFF
TGTGCCAGCAGCGCAGACAGGAACACTGAAGCTTTCTTT
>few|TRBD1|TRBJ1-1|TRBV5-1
CASSLRTGNTEAFF
TGCGCCAGCAGCCTTAGGACAGGGAACACTGAAGCTTTCTTT
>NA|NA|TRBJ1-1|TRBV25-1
CASSLQGQTEAFF
TGTGCCAGCAGTTTACAAGGACAAACTGAAGCTTTCTTT
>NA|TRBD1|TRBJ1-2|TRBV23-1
CASSQITGEVGYGYTF
TGCGCCAGCAGTCAAATAACAGGGGAGGTTGGCTATGGCTACACCTTC
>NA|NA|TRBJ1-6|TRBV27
CASARLGSSYNSPLHF
TGTGCCAGCGCTCGTTTGGGGAGCTCCTATAATTCACCCCTCCACTTT
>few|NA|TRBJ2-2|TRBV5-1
CASSWFHGSGELFF
TGCGCCAGCAGCTGGTTCCACGGCAGCGGGGAGCTGTTTTTT
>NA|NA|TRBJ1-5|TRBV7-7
CASSPPLDSHGNQPQHF
TGTGCCAGCAGCCCTCCCTTAGACAGTCATGGGAATCAGCCCCAGCATTTT
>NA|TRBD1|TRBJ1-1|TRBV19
CASKRQGAGGVNTEAFF
TGTGCCAGTAAACGTCAAGGGGCAGGGGGAGTGAACACTGAAGCTTTCTTT
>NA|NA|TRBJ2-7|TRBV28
CASSSLQGRVIYEQYF
TGTGCCAGCAGTTCGTTACAGGGGAGGGTTATCTACGAGCAGTACTTC
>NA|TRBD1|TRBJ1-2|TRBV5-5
CASSLIAGQGAIFYGYTF
TGTGCCAGCAGCTTGATCGCGGGACAGGGGGCGATATTCTATGGCTACACCTTC
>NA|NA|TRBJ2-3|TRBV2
CASSLPSATQYF
TGTGCCAGCAGCCTACCCTCCGCTACGCAGTATTTT
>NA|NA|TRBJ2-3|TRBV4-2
CASSQEQGDTQYF
TGTGCCAGCAGCCAAGAACAGGGAGATACGCAGTATTTT
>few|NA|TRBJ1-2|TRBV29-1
CSVRGPVVGGYTF
TGCAGCGTAAGAGGACCGGTAGTGGGTGGCTACACCTTC
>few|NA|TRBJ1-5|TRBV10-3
CASRQGHNQPQHF
TGTGCCTCCAGGCAGGGGCACAATCAGCCCCAGCATTTT
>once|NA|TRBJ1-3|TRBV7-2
CASSETGTVSGNTIYF
TGTGCCAGCAGCGAAACCGGGACGGTCTCTGGAAACACCATATATTTT
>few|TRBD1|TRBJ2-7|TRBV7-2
CASSLEGQGAYEQYF
TGTGCCAGCAGCTTAGAAGGACAGGGGGCTTACGAGCAGTACTTC
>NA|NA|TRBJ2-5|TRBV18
CASSSQETQYF
TGTGCCAGCTCATCACAAGAGACCCAGTACTTC
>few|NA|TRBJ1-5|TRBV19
CASSIGGRDNQPQHF
TGTGCCAGTAGTATTGGGGGCAGAGACAATCAGCCCCAGCATTTT
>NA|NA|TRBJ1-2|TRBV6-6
CASSYGQLYGYTF
TGTGCCAGCAGTTACGGGCAGCTATATGGCTACACCTTC
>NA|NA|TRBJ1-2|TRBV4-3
CASSQEVSHGVNYGYTF
TGCGCCAGCAGCCAAGAAGTGTCGCACGGGGTTAACTATGGCTACACCTTC